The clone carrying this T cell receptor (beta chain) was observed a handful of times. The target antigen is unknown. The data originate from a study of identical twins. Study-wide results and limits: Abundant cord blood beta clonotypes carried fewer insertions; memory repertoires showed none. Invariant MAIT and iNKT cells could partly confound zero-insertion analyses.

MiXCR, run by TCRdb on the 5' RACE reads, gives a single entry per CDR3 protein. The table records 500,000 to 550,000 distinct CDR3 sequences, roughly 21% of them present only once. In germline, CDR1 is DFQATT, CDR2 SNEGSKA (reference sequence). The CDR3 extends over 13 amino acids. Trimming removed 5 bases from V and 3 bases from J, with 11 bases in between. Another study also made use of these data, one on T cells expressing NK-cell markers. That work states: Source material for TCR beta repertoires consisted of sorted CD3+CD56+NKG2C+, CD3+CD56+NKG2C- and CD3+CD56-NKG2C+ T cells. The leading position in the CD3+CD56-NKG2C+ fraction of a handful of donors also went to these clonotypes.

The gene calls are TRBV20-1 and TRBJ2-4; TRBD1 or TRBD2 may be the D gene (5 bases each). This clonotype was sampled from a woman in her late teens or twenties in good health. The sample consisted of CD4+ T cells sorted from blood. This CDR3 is CSALGTGKNIQYF. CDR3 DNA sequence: TGCAGTGCTCTCGGGACGGGCAAAAACATTCAGTACTTC.